A single sample is the source of the 10 T cell receptor beta chains below, sequenced in a study of CD8 T cells in ankylosing spondylitis. Each CDR3 protein is one row after TCRdb ran MiXCR on the 5' RACE reads. The repertoire holds approximately 190,000 distinct CDR3 sequences, with over 10% as singletons. Specimen: blood, either unsorted or a sorted T cell fraction (not recorded which). These receptors were collected from a female donor with ankylosing spondylitis or in good health (not recorded which).

This chain uses TRBV12-3 or TRBV12-4 with TRBJ2-5; 10 positions agree with TRBD1. V trimming: 11 bases; J trimming: 5 bases; junction bases outside the gene matches: 8. This CDR3 has 13 amino acids. CDR3 nucleotides: TGTGCCGGTAGACAGGGGGCCTCGGAGACCCAGTACTTC. Encoded protein: CAGRQGASETQYF.

This clonotype was seen many times. This rearrangement joins TRBV19 to TRBJ1-1; no reliable D call. CDR3 length: 14 residues. Germline-derived CDR1 and CDR2 are LNHDA and SQIVND (reference sequence). The V gene lost 9 bases and the J gene lost 4 bases, with 18 bases spanning the gap. CDR3 loop: CASQSLTIGTEAFF. The CDR3 region has the DNA TGTGCCAGCCAGAGCCTCACCATCGGCACTGAAGCTTTCTTT.

This clonotype was found a few times. Here the CDR3 DNA reads TGTGCCAGTAGCGTCTCCTACAATGAGCAGTTCTTC. Its protein is CASSVSYNEQFF. The J gene is TRBJ2-1, the V gene TRBV28; D may be TRBD2 (5 bases). Germline V gives CDR1 MDHEN, CDR2 SYDVKM. The V and J ends lost 9 bases and 0 bases respectively, with 6 bases between them. The CDR3 is made up of 12 amino acids.

This clonotype has only a few counts. The genes are TRBV20-1 and TRBJ1-6; the D gene is possibly TRBD1 (6 bases). CDR1 is DFQATT and CDR2 is SNEGSKA in the germline V gene (reference sequence). Trimming cost V 3 bases and J 0 bases, with 15 bases left between them. The CDR3 totals 17 residues. CDR3: CSASVPGASSYNSPLHF. DNA for the CDR3: TGCAGTGCTAGCGTCCCAGGGGCGAGCTCCTATAATTCACCCCTCCACTTT.

This clonotype was recorded at least ten times. CDR3 nucleotide sequence: TGTGCCAGCAGTGACTCTCCACAGAACACCGGGGAGCTGTTTTTT. It translates to CASSDSPQNTGELFF. The chain carries TRBV6-4 and TRBJ2-2; no clear D. Germline V CDR1 and CDR2: MRHNA, SNTAGT. Trimming took 0 bases from V and 1 from J, leaving 6 bases between them. The CDR3 has 15 amino acids.

This clonotype was counted many times. The chain combines TRBV20-1 with TRBJ2-1; D gene unclear. V was trimmed by 0 bases and J by 4 bases, leaving 13 bases between them. Germline V gene lookup returns CDR1 DFQATT and CDR2 SNEGSKA (reference sequence). The CDR3 runs to 15 residues. This CDR3 is CSARDPPLAYNEQFF. The CDR3 DNA reads as TGCAGTGCTAGAGACCCCCCCTTGGCTTACAATGAGCAGTTCTTC.

The chain links TRBV29-1 to TRBJ2-1, with 7 bases aligning to TRBD2. Germline assignment: CDR1 SQVTM and CDR2 ANQGSEA. The CDR3 length is 14 residues. J was trimmed by 3 bases and V by 5 bases; bases with no gene match: 7. CDR3 sequence reads: CSVPRGGDYNEQFF. The CDR3 region has the DNA TGCAGCGTTCCTCGGGGAGGGGACTACAATGAGCAGTTCTTC.

This clonotype was observed many times. J is TRBJ2-1 and V is TRBV12-3 or TRBV12-4, with TRBD1 as a possible D gene (6 bases). V lost 3 bases to trimming and J lost 12 bases, with 18 bases between them. The CDR3 spans 14 residues. In DNA form, the CDR3 reads TGTGCCAGCAGTTTTCAGGGGCTGACCGAGGGGCAGTTCTTC. Translating gives CASSFQGLTEGQFF.

The chain has TRBV7-2 and TRBJ2-2, with D possibly being TRBD1 (5 bases). CDR3 length equals 16 residues. The germline V gene has CDR1 SGHTA and CDR2 FQGNSA. V dropped 6 bases and J dropped 7 bases, with 21 bases sitting between them. The CDR3 coding sequence is TGTGCCAGCAGGGCAGGGTGGGGTGCGATCGTCGGGGAGCTGTTTTTT. As protein: CASRAGWGAIVGELFF.

Only a few counts were recorded for this clonotype. The chain joins TRBV19 to TRBJ2-2; possible D gene TRBD2, 6 bases. This CDR3 comprises 14 residues. V lost 8 bases, J lost 3 bases, and 13 bases lay in between. Germline loops: CDR1 LNHDA, CDR2 SQIVND (reference sequence). For the CDR3, the DNA is TGTGCCAGTGCGGGCGGGACGTACACCGGGGAGCTGTTTTTT. It yields the protein CASAGGTYTGELFF.